The source of this T cell receptor beta chain is a study of post-analysis software for immune sequencing data. Study observations and caveats: Compared with controls, patients had more of 4 to 6 TRBV segments, including TRBV5-6, TRBV5-1 and TRBV20-1.

TCR beta cDNA libraries had unique molecular identifiers. TCRdb re-called the PCR reads through MiXCR, storing one row per CDR3 protein. The sample lists about 810,000 distinct CDR3 sequences, about 50% occurring once. Regarding this clonotype: Its antigen is undetermined.

Germline values: CDR1 DFQATT, CDR2 SNEGSKA (reference sequence). Trimming shortened V by 3 bases and J by 2 bases, and 3 bases separated the two germline ends. The CDR3 totals 11 residues. The receptor was isolated from a girl aged 10 to 17 with multiple sclerosis. The chain is built from TRBV20-1 and TRBJ2-3; D unclear. The sample was blood. CDR3 sequence: CSARPTDTQYF. In DNA form, the CDR3 reads TGCAGTGCTAGGCCCACAGATACGCAGTATTTT.